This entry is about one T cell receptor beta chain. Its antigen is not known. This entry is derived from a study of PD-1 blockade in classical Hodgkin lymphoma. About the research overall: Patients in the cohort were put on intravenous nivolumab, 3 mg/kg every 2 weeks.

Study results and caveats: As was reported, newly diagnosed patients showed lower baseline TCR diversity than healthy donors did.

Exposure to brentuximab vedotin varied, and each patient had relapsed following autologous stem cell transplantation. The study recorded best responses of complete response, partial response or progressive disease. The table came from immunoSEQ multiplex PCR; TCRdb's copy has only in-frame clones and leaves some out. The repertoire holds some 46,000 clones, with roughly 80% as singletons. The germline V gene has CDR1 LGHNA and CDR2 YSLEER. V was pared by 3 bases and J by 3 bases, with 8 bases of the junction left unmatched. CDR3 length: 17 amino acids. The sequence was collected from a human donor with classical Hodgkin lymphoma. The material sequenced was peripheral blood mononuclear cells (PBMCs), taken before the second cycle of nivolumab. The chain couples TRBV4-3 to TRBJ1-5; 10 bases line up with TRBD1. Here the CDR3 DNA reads TGCGCCAGCAGCCATCTACAGACAGGGGGCATCAATCAGCCCCAGCATTTT. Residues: CASSHLQTGGINQPQHF.